The present TCR beta chain was sequenced within a study of blood T cells in healthy people across ages. Study results and limitations: Naive T cell percentage strongly correlated with TCR beta diversity. Possibly confounding the expanded clonotype changes was the fact that donor CMV status was unknown.

The germline gives CDR1 MGHDK, CDR2 SYGVNS. The CDR3 is 15 amino acids. In the case of this clonotype: The target antigen is unknown. An end of the junction differs from the germline gene, which may be a read error.

The authors ran a second PCR of about 7 to 12 cycles using a sample-barcoded 5' primer and a J-beta primer mix. Each cDNA molecule was tagged by a template-switch adaptor with 12 random nucleotides. Each CDR3 protein gets one entry after TCRdb re-called the 5' RACE reads with MiXCR. The table lists more than 1,400,000 distinct CDR3 sequences, approximately 42% of them singletons, with 7.9% in the top ten. This receptor was obtained from a woman in her late teens or twenties in good health. The chain couples TRBV25-1 to TRBJ1-2; D uncertain. Sequencing was performed on blood. In DNA form, the CDR3 reads TGTGCCAGCAGTGAATCTCTGGGAGCCTTCTATGGCTGCACCTTC. It translates to CASSESLGAFYGCTF.